This T cell receptor (beta chain) was identified in a study of shared clonotypes between healthy human individuals. Study at large: The composition of the donors was two women and three men aged 18 to 49.

Comment on this clone: Its antigen is not identified.

This CDR3 region has 15 residues. Germline V lookup: CDR1 SGHRS, CDR2 YFSETQ. Trimming cost V 4 bases and J 3 bases; bases outside gene matches: 9. Profiled with immunoSEQ multiplex PCR; TCRdb holds only in-frame clones, not every one. The sample includes 2 million to 2.5 million clones, approximately 90% of them seen just once. Whole-study findings and limits: Across several donors, naive CD4 shared 5% to 6%, naive CD8 3% to 3.5%, memory CD4 roughly 2.1%, memory CD8 0.35% to 0.5%.

The rearrangement uses TRBV5-1 and TRBJ2-5, with 7 bases lining up with TRBD2. What was sequenced was naive CD4+ T cells from PBMCs. Subset: CD45RA+ positively selected. The TCR originated in a young man in good health. Some clones in this sample may be carry-over from other donors' samples. The CDR3 DNA reads TGCGCCAGCAGCCGGGGAGGGAGCGCCAAAGAGACCCAGTACTTC. Protein product: CASSRGGSAKETQYF. The full variable domain, with the rest looked up from reference TRBV5-1 and TRBJ2-5, is KAGVTQTPRYLIKTRGQQVTLSCSPISGHRSVSWYQQTPGQGLQFLFEYFSETQRNKGNFPGRFSGRQFSNSRSEMNVSTLELGDSALYLCASSRGGSAKETQYFGPGTRLLVL.